These 3 T cell receptor beta chains were sequenced from one sample in a study of shared clonotypes between healthy human individuals (TCRdb year 2020). The library was generated by the immunoSEQ multiplex PCR assay. This is the immuneACCESS table as TCRdb keeps it, with only in-frame sequences that have V and J called. A part of the clones is gone; compared with another copy, unresolved V genes explain less than half, and the rest is unexplained. A total of approximately 500,000 clones appear in this sample, roughly 95% of them only once. In total, the top ten clones hold approximately 0.06% of the sample. Sequencing input: naive CD4+ T cells sorted from blood. What this sample's cell subset or site label stands for: CD45RA+ positively selected. These TCRs come from a woman in her thirties in good health.

About this clone itself: Other DNA sequences within the sample encode an identical CDR3. The genes are TRBV11-2 and TRBJ2-7; a weak D match, TRBD1 (6 bases). CDR3 length: 15 residues. Germline CDR1 is SGHAT and CDR2 is FQNNGV. V lost 1 base and J lost 6, with 16 bases in between. DNA of the CDR3: TGTGCCAGCAGCTTAGTAGGGGGAGTCTTGGGCGAGCAGTACTTC. Translating gives CASSLVGGVLGEQYF.

This clone showed up just a few times. The V gene is TRBV2, the J gene TRBJ2-6; the D is unclear. Germline CDR1 SNHLY, CDR2 FYNNEI. V shed 7 bases and J shed 8 bases, with 9 bases lying between them. This CDR3 is 12 amino acids long. The DNA for the CDR3 is TGTGCCAGCACCTCCCAGTCCAACGTCCTGACTTTC. Residues: CASTSQSNVLTF.

V is TRBV2 and J is TRBJ2-3; D is uncertain. Germline V gene lookup returns CDR1 SNHLY and CDR2 FYNNEI. The CDR3 extends over 11 amino acids. V dropped 8 bases and J dropped 4 bases, with 7 bases sitting between them. The CDR3 loop reads CASRRADTQYF. The CDR3 region has the DNA TGTGCCAGCCGTAGAGCAGATACGCAGTATTTT.